The rows below give T cell receptor beta chains drawn from one sample of a study of resident and recirculating memory T cells in vitiligo. Using immunoSEQ multiplex PCR, the repertoire was profiled, and TCRdb retains in-frame clones only, with some absent. The sample includes tens of thousands of clones, under 95% of them seen just once. The source material was blood. The receptors shown here come from a male donor with vitiligo. Both conserved end residues are trimmed from each CDR3.

CDR3: ASSPRGPGTTSIRGETQY
V: TRBV18
J: TRBJ2-5

CDR3: ASSQGTSGYNEQF
V: TRBV4-3
J: TRBJ2-1

CDR3: ASKEGEETQY
V: TRBV6-5
J: TRBJ2-5

CDR3: ASSESILAPQGEQF
V: TRBV10-1
J: TRBJ2-1

CDR3: ACPRRTSGNGEQF
V: TRBV30
J: TRBJ2-1

CDR3: ASSLTGMGETQY
V: TRBV7-3
J: TRBJ2-5

CDR3: ASSLEAGGGVGYNYEQY
V: TRBV7-6
J: TRBJ2-7

CDR3: ASSFGTAGTEAF
V: TRBV7-2
J: TRBJ1-1

CDR3: ASSRLAGVGSGANVLT
V: TRBV4-1
J: TRBJ2-6

CDR3: ASRTPGDSNEQF
V: TRBV6-5
J: TRBJ2-1

CDR3: ASSEAFTYEQY
V: TRBV6-1
J: TRBJ2-7

CDR3: ASSPGLPGTDTQY
V: TRBV18
J: TRBJ2-3

CDR3: ASRTGGFNGYT
V: TRBV5-5
J: TRBJ1-2

CDR3: ASSFRTSGRGPNEQF
V: TRBV5-1
J: TRBJ2-1

CDR3: ASSFPQIPEAF
V: TRBV7-9
J: TRBJ1-1

CDR3: ASRSRGGTYEQY
V: TRBV28
J: TRBJ2-7

CDR3: ASSDSEIGELF
V: TRBV6-4
J: TRBJ2-2

CDR3: ASSYSSGNQPQH
V: TRBV6-6
J: TRBJ1-5

CDR3: ASSKGTSGELEGYEQY
V: TRBV21-1
J: TRBJ2-7

CDR3: ASSQRSDPYQETQY
V: TRBV4-1
J: TRBJ2-5

CDR3: ASSLPTGLYGYT
V: TRBV28
J: TRBJ1-2

CDR3: ASSIGLAGYNEQF
V: TRBV11-3
J: TRBJ2-1

CDR3: ASSVQGRREETQY
V: TRBV9
J: TRBJ2-5

CDR3: ASSWGTAYGYT
V: TRBV5-1
J: TRBJ1-2

CDR3: ASREREWGSNEQF
V: TRBV19
J: TRBJ2-1

CDR3: ASSLSSRDEQY
V: TRBV27
J: TRBJ2-7

CDR3: ASSATGGAYEQY
V: TRBV5-1
J: TRBJ2-7

CDR3: ASNMGQQNYEQY
V: TRBV5-8
J: TRBJ2-7

CDR3: ASSQEDRRTGGFSYNEQF
V: TRBV4-2
J: TRBJ2-1

CDR3: ASSPSGNQPQH
V: TRBV18
J: TRBJ1-5

CDR3: ASYRGGEDEKLF
V: TRBV7-9
J: TRBJ1-4

CDR3: ASSSYGQGKVHEQY
V: TRBV7-3
J: TRBJ2-7

CDR3: AISGRGAPEQF
V: TRBV10-3
J: TRBJ2-1

CDR3: ASSAGTGVITEAF
V: TRBV11-3
J: TRBJ1-1

CDR3: ASSLSYRGRGQPQH
V: TRBV11-2
J: TRBJ1-5

CDR3: ASSLGTGLSNQPQH
V: TRBV4-1
J: TRBJ1-5

CDR3: ASSAVRREMTGELF
V: TRBV9
J: TRBJ2-2

CDR3: ATLDRGFLEETQY
V: TRBV28
J: TRBJ2-5

CDR3: ASSATFGGYGYT
V: TRBV7-2
J: TRBJ1-2

CDR3: ASSSLAGAPEQY
V: TRBV5-4
J: TRBJ2-7

CDR3: ASSRGTGDEKLF
V: TRBV5-6
J: TRBJ1-4

CDR3: ASSIGQASNEQF
V: TRBV7-9
J: TRBJ2-1

CDR3: ASSGDRVYEQY
V: TRBV5-8
J: TRBJ2-7

CDR3: ASSLLCLAGGIETQY
V: TRBV7-3
J: TRBJ2-5

CDR3: ASSLYGLQSDYGYT
V: TRBV27
J: TRBJ1-2

CDR3: ASSLRAGAGNTIY
V: TRBV27
J: TRBJ1-3

CDR3: ASSDTAGQGKGQY
V: TRBV2
J: TRBJ2-7

CDR3: ASSPGTSWGEQY
V: TRBV18
J: TRBJ2-7

CDR3: ASSWGRAVGEQY
V: TRBV28
J: TRBJ2-7

CDR3: ASSQDRSQPQH
V: TRBV14
J: TRBJ1-5

CDR3: ASSSQFTGVGNEQF
V: TRBV28
J: TRBJ2-1

CDR3: ASSQILADTYEQY
V: TRBV4-3
J: TRBJ2-7

CDR3: ASSRGTGASWTQY
V: TRBV5-1
J: TRBJ2-5

CDR3: ASSEAMGLAGETQY
V: TRBV2
J: TRBJ2-5